The T cell receptor (beta chain) described here comes from a study of shared clonotypes between healthy human individuals (dated by TCRdb to the early 2020s). About the study as a whole: A few men and two women, aged 18 to 49 years, made up the cohort. Libraries were prepared and TCR repertoires were sequenced by different laboratories using diverse techniques, in order to increase sequencing depth and limit assay-specific biases. Per donor, leukapheresis produced somewhere between about 0.85 and 9.5 billion PBMCs. For each donor, three plates each were used for CD4 naive and CD4 memory, two plates were used for CD8 naive, and one plate was used for CD8 memory. Blood TCR repertoires of five healthy adults were deeply sequenced to estimate repertoire size and the extent of clonotype sharing between individuals.

Summary of the overall study and its limitations: Naive subsets generally had larger estimated clonotype richness than memory subsets did. The genetic and exposure-history diversity represented was limited by the small number of donors. Approximately 5% of naive CD4, 3.5% of naive CD8, around 2.3% of memory CD4, and around 0.42% of memory CD8 clonotypes were shared across several donors. Pairwise subsampling led to the expectation that sequencing depth would affect the degree of clonotype sharing among donors. Sampling was limited to blood, and TCR repertoires in tissue likely differ from TCR repertoires in blood. Rarefaction of sorted-subset datasets indicated incomplete sequencing despite the large sequencing depth. Clonotypes shared by all four sorted-subset donors showed higher generation probabilities than non-shared clonotypes.

Concerning this clone: The antigen it recognizes is unknown. One base away there is no much larger clone; base qualities are not given.

Using the deep immunoSEQ assay, multiplex PCR amplified TCR CDR3 regions from genomic DNA. For each cell subset, the extracted genomic DNA was distributed evenly across all wells of several immunoSEQ 96-well plates, and each plate served as one replicate. For sorted subsets, approximately 0.2 ug of genomic DNA, equivalent to around 31,000 T cell genomes, went into each replicate PCR. Purified libraries were measured with a Qubit 3.0 fluorometer, size-checked on a Bioanalyzer 2100, and measured again with the KAPA Library Quantification kit. Every immunoSEQ 96-well plate was sequenced on a separate single-read 150-cycle Illumina NextSeq 550 flow cell. In the authors' own workflow: Because the immunoSEQ output held only junctional sequences and lacked quality scores, the filtering could not match the filtering applied to full-length reads. To assign V/J genes and CDR3, sequences were annotated against IMGT germline references using PyIR, a Python wrapper for IgBLAST v1.9. Reads with weak V/J assignments (E-value above 1e-6), missing CDR3, stop codons, out-of-frame junctions, or ambiguous translated residues were removed. V3J clonotypes were defined as sequences sharing an identical inferred V gene, J gene, and CDR3 amino acid sequence. Percentage overlap between repertoires was calculated by dividing the number of shared unique clonotypes by the size of the smaller repertoire. Repertoire richness was assessed with RTK rarefaction, the Chao1 estimator, and Recon v2.1 estimates of unobserved clonotypes. For all TCRbeta clonotypes obtained by the gDNA method from several donors, generation probabilities were computed with OLGA. Imported from immuneACCESS, the table was reduced by TCRdb to in-frame sequences with V and J called. These copies leave out some clones; in studies compared against another copy, an unresolved V gene accounts for under half, and the cause of the remainder is not known. V and J calls and clone size are as listed in that table; D and trimming were resolved from the DNA. In this sample the table shows about 380,000 clones, about 96% of which occur a single time. Of the sample, around 0.3% falls within the top ten clones.

The donors were healthy, HIV-negative adults who had no recently reported acute infections or vaccinations. Every donor was a Caucasian adult residing in Nashville, Tennessee, USA. CD8 memory samples consisted of magnetically selected CD45RO+ cells combined with CCR7-negative CD45RA+ effector memory (TemRA) cells. After blood collection by leukapheresis, PBMCs were isolated using Ficoll-Histopaque density gradient centrifugation and then cryopreserved in the vapor phase of liquid nitrogen. Analytical flow cytometry was used to check the purity and quantity of each magnetically sorted T cell population. Genomic DNA was isolated from each sorted fraction and quantified by UV absorbance on a Nanodrop 2000c. Inclusive of the bounding cysteine and phenylalanine, the CDR3 is 14 residues long. Of the read, only the CDR3 DNA is kept; its 42 bases are in frame from base 1. CDR1 and CDR2 were assigned from the germline V gene (reference sequence) as GTSNPN and SVGIG. The V end gives up 0 bases and the J end 7 bases, leaving 8 bases in the junction not matched to a gene.

This TCR derives from a man aged 25 to 40 in good health. The sequenced material came from memory CD8+ T cells sorted from blood. The sample's cell subset or site, from its label and the paper: CD45RO+ cells pooled with CCR7-negative TemRA cells. This chain joins TRBV30 to TRBJ1-2, with 7 middle bases fitting TRBD1. The CDR3: CAWSVSDRAAGYTF. In nucleotide form, the sequence is TGTGCCTGGAGTGTTAGCGACAGGGCGGCTGGCTACACCTTC.